The table lists the clone carrying this TCR beta chain with many counts. Building the TCR beta libraries relied on iRepertoire HTBI primers, and CDR3 regions underwent Arm-PCR. A single record per CDR3 protein comes from TCRdb applying MiXCR to the multiplex PCR reads. The table shows about 240,000 distinct CDR3 sequences, with around 20% occurring only once. This record comes from a study of regulatory T cells in long-lasting Graves disease. This CDR3 region has 18 residues. CDR1 and CDR2 from the germline V gene are SGHDT and YYEEEE. J gave up 4 bases and V 4 bases, and 6 bases lay outside the gene matches. Regarding time point: newly diagnosed GD, antithyroid drugs for less than 3 months. RNA extracted from PBMCs served as the sequencing template.

This chain uses TRBV5-6 with TRBJ2-6, with 15 nucleotides matching TRBD2. The sequencing here drew on peripheral blood mononuclear cells (PBMCs), taken at new diagnosis, from a patient treated with antithyroid drugs. The clonotype was recovered from a female donor with Graves disease. CDR3 nucleotide sequence: TGTGCCAGCAGCGGAGGGACTAGCGGGAGGCCCGGGGCCAACGTCCTGACTTTC. This gives the protein CASSGGTSGRPGANVLTF. Together with reference TRBV5-6 and TRBJ2-6, the CDR3 gives the full variable domain: DAGVTQSPTHLIKTRGQQVTLRCSPKSGHDTVSWYQQALGQGPQFIFQYYEEEERQRGNFPDRFSGHQFPNYSSELNVNALLLGDSALYLCASSGGTSGRPGANVLTFGAGSRLTVL.